The TCR beta chain under discussion was sequenced for a study of blood T cell repertoires in COVID-19. For the study at large: The cDNA or gDNA used as material had been derived from T cells, B-cell-depleted T cells, or PBMCs.

J was trimmed by 1 base and V by 0 bases; bases with no gene match: 11. The CDR3 spans 19 residues. Germline V gives CDR1 SGDLS, CDR2 YYNGEE. Data came from immunoSEQ multiplex PCR; TCRdb stores just in-frame clones and leaves some out. The sample holds some 100,000 clones, about 80% seen once. This chain uses TRBV9 with TRBJ2-5; 11 positions match TRBD2. The sequencing sample was made of peripheral blood. This receptor was identified in a man in his sixties or seventies with acute or convalescent COVID-19. CDR3 amino acids: CASSVGPGLAGGPQETQYF. The CDR3 DNA follows: TGTGCCAGCAGCGTAGGGCCTGGGCTAGCGGGGGGACCCCAAGAGACCCAGTACTTC.